Each of the 15 T cell receptor beta chains below was sequenced from the same sample in a study of CD8+CD57+ T cells in acquired aplastic anemia. Patients who underwent sequencing had shown CD8+CD57+ cell expansion by flow cytometry. Genomic DNA, the template, was used for profiling of the TCR beta VDJ and CDR3. Using its own MiXCR run on the reads, TCRdb lists one record per CDR3 protein. This table holds 100,000 to 150,000 distinct CDR3 sequences, nearly 40% found once. Sequenced sample: sorted CD4+, CD8+, or CD8+CD57+ T cells (not recorded which) from PBMCs. These receptors all come from a human donor with aplastic anemia.

This clonotype was counted a few times. The chain combines TRBV12-3 or TRBV12-4 with TRBJ1-1; 8 bases fit TRBD1. The CDR3 has 15 amino acids. The trim removed 5 bases at V and 1 base at J, leaving 6 bases unmatched. The CDR3 DNA reads as TGTGCCAGCAGTCCGGACAGGGTGGCGAACACTGAAGCTTTCTTT. It translates to CASSPDRVANTEAFF.

This clonotype came up many times. This rearrangement joins TRBV20-1 to TRBJ1-2; D may be TRBD1 (5 bases). The CDR3 spans 12 residues. V was cut by 5 bases and J by 4 bases, with 11 bases left in between. Germline lookup yields CDR1 DFQATT and CDR2 SNEGSKA (reference sequence). The CDR3 sequence: CSASGALYGYTF. The CDR3 nucleotides are TGCAGTGCTTCCGGGGCTCTCTATGGCTACACCTTC.

This clonotype was seen a few times. The gene calls are TRBV7-9 and TRBJ1-6; D gene uncertain. V lost 6 bases and J 8 bases, leaving 5 bases between the germline ends. CDR1 and CDR2 (germline): SEHNR, FQNEAQ (reference sequence). The CDR3 covers 11 residues. The CDR3 DNA sequence: TGTGCCAGCAGTGTGGATTCACCCCTCCACTTT. Its translation: CASSVDSPLHF.

Regarding this clonotype: The junction departs from germline at one end; a sequencing error may be responsible. The gene calls are TRBV2 and TRBJ1-1; no reliable D call. CDR1 SNHLY and CDR2 FYNNEI come from the germline V gene. The CDR3 is 14 residues long. The CDR3 coding sequence is TGTGCCAGCAATCTAGGCCAGTTAAACACTGGAGCTTTCTTT. This sequence encodes CASNLGQLNTGAFF. Using reference TRBV2 and TRBJ1-1 for the parts outside the CDR3, the full variable domain is EPEVTQTPSHQVTQMGQEVILRCVPISNHLYFYWYRQILGQKVEFLVSFYNNEISEKSEIFDDQFSVERPDGSNFTLKIRSTKLEDSAMYFCASNLGQLNTGAFFGQGTRLTVV.

This clonotype was counted many times. The chain combines TRBV5-6 with TRBJ2-1; D not resolved. Between the trimmed V and J ends, which lost 4 bases and 4 bases, there was a span of 6 bases. The CDR3 covers 12 residues. Germline V gene data show CDR1 as SGHDT and CDR2 as YYEEEE. The CDR3: CASSRPYNEQFF. The CDR3 DNA is TGTGCCAGCAGCCGACCTTACAATGAGCAGTTCTTC.

A few counts support this clonotype. This chain uses TRBV3-1 with TRBJ2-1, with TRBD2 matching over 8 bases. Germline V lookup: CDR1 LGHDT, CDR2 YNNKEL (reference sequence). CDR3 length equals 15 residues. V was clipped by 4 bases and J by 10 bases; unmatched bases: 12. This CDR3 is CASSRRLASPGEQFF. For the CDR3, the DNA is TGTGCCAGCAGCCGCAGACTAGCGAGTCCCGGGGAGCAGTTCTTC.

This clonotype was detected a few times. V and J are TRBV5-6 and TRBJ2-1; D unresolved. The CDR3 runs to 16 residues. Trimming pared 4 bases from V and 0 bases from J, leaving 14 bases between. From germline, CDR1 is SGHDT and CDR2 YYEEEE. CDR3 region: CASSPLPRSSYNEQFF. CDR3 sequence (DNA): TGTGCCAGCAGCCCCTTACCCCGGAGCTCCTACAATGAGCAGTTCTTC.

The CDR3 DNA reads TGTGCCAGCAGCTCGTTCAGGGAATCTAGCAACTCACCCCTCCACTTT. Protein sequence: CASSSFRESSNSPLHF. The J gene is TRBJ1-6, the V gene TRBV5-6; D is possibly TRBD1 (5 bases). There are 16 residues in the CDR3. The germline V and J ends were trimmed by 3 bases and 10 bases, with 20 bases remaining between them. Germline CDR1 and CDR2: SGHDT and YYEEEE.

This chain connects TRBV2 to TRBJ1-5; D is unclear. V dropped 3 bases and J dropped 4 bases, with 10 bases sitting between them. Per germline, CDR1 SNHLY and CDR2 FYNNEI. This CDR3 comprises 14 residues. The CDR3 nucleotides are TGTGCCAGCAGTGATGGTCAGATGAATCAGCCCCAGCATTTT. This gives the protein CASSDGQMNQPQHF.

This sequence joins TRBV7-9 and TRBJ1-1; D is unclear. The CDR3 length is 15 residues. Germline values: CDR1 SEHNR, CDR2 FQNEAQ (reference sequence). The V gene lost 3 bases and the J gene lost 2 bases, with 13 bases spanning the gap. The CDR3, as DNA: TGTGCCAGCAGCTTTAGGCGGGAACAAAACACTGAAGCTTTCTTT. Amino acids: CASSFRREQNTEAFF.

The rearrangement joins TRBV7-2 to TRBJ2-7, with D hard to call. The CDR3 extends over 15 amino acids. Trimming removed 0 bases at V and 0 bases at J, with 9 bases between. Germline V gene sequence: CDR1 SGHTA, CDR2 FQGNSA. The CDR3 loop reads CASSLAPSSSYEQYF. The DNA of the CDR3 is TGTGCCAGCAGCTTAGCCCCCAGCAGCTCCTACGAGCAGTACTTC.

The DNA of the CDR3 is TGCGCCAGCAGTGAGTCACCAGGGTTCGAGCAGTACTTC. Translated, it gives CASSESPGFEQYF. The chain joins TRBV10-1 to TRBJ2-7; D might be TRBD1 (5 bases). The CDR3 loop spans 13 amino acids. Deletions cut 0 bases from V and 6 bases from J, with 9 bases between. Per germline, CDR1 WNHNN and CDR2 SYGVQD (reference sequence).

This clonotype was observed at least ten times. V gene TRBV11-2 combines with J gene TRBJ2-5; TRBD2 agrees at 10 bases. This CDR3 comprises 13 residues. The trim removed 6 bases at V and 6 bases at J, leaving 4 bases unmatched. Germline-derived CDR1 and CDR2 are SGHAT and FQNNGV. CDR3 sequence: CASSGLAVQTQYF. CDR3 coding DNA: TGTGCCAGCAGTGGACTAGCGGTTCAGACCCAGTACTTC.

In DNA form, the CDR3 reads TGTGCCAGCAGCTCACTAGCGGGGGCCAATGAGCAGTTCTTC. It encodes CASSSLAGANEQFF. V is TRBV11-2 and J is TRBJ2-1; TRBD2 aligns across 11 bases. The CDR3 spans 14 residues. Germline values: CDR1 SGHAT, CDR2 FQNNGV. V was pared by 4 bases and J by 6 bases, with 2 bases of the junction left unmatched. The entire variable domain, with the rest obtained from reference TRBV11-2 and TRBJ2-1, is as follows: EAGVAQSPRYKIIEKRQSVAFWCNPISGHATLYWYQQILGQGPKLLIQFQNNGVVDDSQLPKDRFSAERLKGVDSTLKIQPAKLEDSAVYLCASSSLAGANEQFFGPGTRLTVL.

This clonotype was recorded at least ten times. The chain carries TRBV6-1 and TRBJ1-6; a possible D gene is TRBD1 (6 bases). The CDR3 spans 15 residues. Trimming shortened V by 5 bases and J by 10 bases, and 18 bases separated the two germline ends. The germline V gene has CDR1 MNHNS and CDR2 SASEGT. The DNA for the CDR3 is TGTGCCAGCAGTTCTGAGGGGGTTCGAGACTCACCCCTCCACTTT. It codes for CASSSEGVRDSPLHF.